This T cell receptor beta chain derives from a study of cytomegalovirus exposure and HLA in healthy donors. As for this clone: Its antigen is not known.

General study points: The likely origin of a cluster of highly shared sequence variants was a sequencing artifact.

There were likely unrecorded immune exposures, though donors were nominally healthy when sampled. The primer mix had 60 Vbeta and 13 Jbeta primers. Profiled with immunoSEQ multiplex PCR; TCRdb holds only in-frame clones, not every one. This sample has a few hundred thousand clones; around two thirds occur once, and the top ten carry approximately 2.5%. Trimming at V came to 9 bases and at J to 2 bases, leaving 7 bases not matched to a gene. In germline, CDR1 is LNHDA, CDR2 SQIVND (reference sequence). This CDR3 is 14 amino acids long. The V call is TRBV19, the J call TRBJ1-3; 7 bases agree with TRBD1. The TCR sequence derives from a female donor in good health and CMV-seronegative. Sequenced: PBMCs. The CDR3 loop reads CASTDRAAGNTIYF. The DNA of the CDR3 is TGTGCCAGCACAGACAGGGCGGCTGGAAACACCATATATTTT.